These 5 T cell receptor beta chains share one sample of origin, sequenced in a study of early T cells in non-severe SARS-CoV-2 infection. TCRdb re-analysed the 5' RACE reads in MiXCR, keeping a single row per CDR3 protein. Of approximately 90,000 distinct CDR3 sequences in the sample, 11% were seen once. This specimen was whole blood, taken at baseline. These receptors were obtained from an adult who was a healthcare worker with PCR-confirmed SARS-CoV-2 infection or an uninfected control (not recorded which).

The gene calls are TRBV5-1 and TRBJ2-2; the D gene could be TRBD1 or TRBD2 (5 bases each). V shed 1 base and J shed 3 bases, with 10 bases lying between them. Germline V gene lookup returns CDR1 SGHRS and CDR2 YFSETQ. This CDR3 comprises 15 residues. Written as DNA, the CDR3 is TGCGCCAGCAGCTTGAGAGGGGATTACACCGGGGAGCTGTTTTTT. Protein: CASSLRGDYTGELFF.

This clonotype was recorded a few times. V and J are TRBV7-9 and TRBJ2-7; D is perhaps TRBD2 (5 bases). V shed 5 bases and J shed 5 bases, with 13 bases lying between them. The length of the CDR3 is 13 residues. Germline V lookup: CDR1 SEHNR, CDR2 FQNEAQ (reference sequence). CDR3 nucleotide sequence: TGTGCCAGCAGCCTCAGCGGTTCCCACGAGCAGTACTTC. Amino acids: CASSLSGSHEQYF.

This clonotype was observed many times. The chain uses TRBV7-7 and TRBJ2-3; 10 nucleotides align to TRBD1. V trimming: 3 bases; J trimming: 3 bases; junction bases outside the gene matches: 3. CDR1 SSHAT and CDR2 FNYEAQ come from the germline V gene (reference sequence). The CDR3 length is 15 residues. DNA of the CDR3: TGTGCCAGCAGCTTTGGGACAGGGGTAACAGATACGCAGTATTTT. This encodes CASSFGTGVTDTQYF.

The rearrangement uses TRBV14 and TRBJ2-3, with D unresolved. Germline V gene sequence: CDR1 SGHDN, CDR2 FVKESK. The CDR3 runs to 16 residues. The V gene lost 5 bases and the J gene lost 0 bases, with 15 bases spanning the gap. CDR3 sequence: CASSKNPSPSTDTQYF. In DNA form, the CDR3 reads TGTGCCAGCAGCAAAAACCCCAGTCCTAGCACAGATACGCAGTATTTT.

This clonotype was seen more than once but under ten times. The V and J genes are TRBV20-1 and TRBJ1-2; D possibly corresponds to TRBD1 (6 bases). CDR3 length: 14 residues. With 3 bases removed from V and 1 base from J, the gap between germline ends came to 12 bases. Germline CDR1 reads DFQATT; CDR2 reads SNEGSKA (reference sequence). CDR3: CSASTPGDNYGYTF. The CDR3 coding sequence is TGCAGTGCTAGTACTCCAGGGGATAACTATGGCTACACCTTC.